This TCR beta chain came from a study of somatic mutations in cytotoxic T cells in rheumatoid arthritis. The length of the CDR3 is 15 residues. CDR1 and CDR2 (germline): SGHNT, YENEEA. V gave up 3 bases and J gave up 3 bases; unmatched junction bases: 4. TCRdb's table, derived via immunoSEQ multiplex PCR, lists solely in-frame clones and lacks some. The sample contains roughly 4,200 clones, roughly nine tenths of which appear only once. The genes are TRBV11-3 and TRBJ2-1; 8 bases agree with TRBD2. Sequencing used CD8+ T cells sorted from blood. The clonotype was recovered from a woman aged 70-85 years with rheumatoid arthritis. Here the CDR3 DNA reads TGTGCCAGCAGCTTGGCCGGGGGGGTCTACAATGAGCAGTTCTTC. Translation: CASSLAGGVYNEQFF.